This TCR beta chain was identified in a study of T cell responses to AZD1222 COVID-19 vaccine. The CDR3 is 15 amino acids. CDR1 and CDR2 (germline): SGHAT, FQNNGV. Trimming took 1 base from V and 7 from J, leaving 16 bases between them. The repertoire was sequenced with immunoSEQ multiplex PCR; TCRdb's copy has only in-frame clones and lacks some. The repertoire includes about 160,000 clones, 85% to 90% of them detected once, and roughly 4.3% sits in the top ten. Sample: peripheral blood, taken 28 days after the second AZD1222 dose. The V and J genes are TRBV11-2 and TRBJ1-2; D remains unclear. This TCR was recovered from an adult who received the AZD1222 COVID-19 vaccine. DNA of the CDR3: TGTGCCAGCAGCTTAGGTGTACTCCGATTGCGTGGCTACACCTTC. Its protein is CASSLGVLRLRGYTF.